This TCR beta chain was identified during a study of naive and memory T cell subsets. Study outcomes and limitations: In CD4 and CD8 cells, diversity dropped from naive through EMRA. A few larger clonotypes appeared in naive repertoires, especially CD8, possibly memory cells re-expressing CD45RA. RNA-based TCR counts may shift with T cell activation and differentiation.

Sequential positive selection took CD4 T cells first, then CD8 T cells. This clonotype was counted many times. What it binds is not known. The beta constant-region primer was an equimolar mix of two oligonucleotides covering TRBC1 and TRBC2. Four rounds of PCR amplified the ligated cDNA using nested alpha and beta constant-region primers plus SP2. The cDNA 3' end received a ligated single-stranded oligonucleotide carrying the SP2 primer and a 12-nucleotide UMI. TCRdb reanalysed the UMI-ligation and nested PCR reads using MiXCR and keeps one entry per CDR3 protein. The data hold roughly 92,000 distinct CDR3 sequences, with roughly 12% observed a single time. Sequenced sample: naive CD4+ T cells from blood. This receptor was identified in a human donor in good health.

CDR3 sequence (DNA): TGTGCCAGCAGCGTAGGAGGGACAGGGCGCTTACCCCAAGAGACCCAGTACTTC. Its protein is CASSVGGTGRLPQETQYF. The chain carries TRBV9 and TRBJ2-5, with 9 bases that match TRBD1. Trimming took 0 bases from V and 1 from J; bases not matched to a gene: 10. This CDR3 spans 18 amino acids. CDR1 and CDR2 from the germline V gene are SGDLS and YYNGEE.